A selection of T cell receptor beta chains follows, all from one sample in a study of CD8+ T cells in alopecia areata. Produced via immunoSEQ multiplex PCR; TCRdb's table is partial and in-frame only. Of roughly 6,100 clones in the sample, around two thirds are singletons; the top ten hold approximately 8.1%. The sequenced sample was skin, obtained at week 34, from a patient treated with tofacitinib. The receptors stem from a human donor with alopecia areata. The CDR3 runs from the conserved cysteine through the conserved F or W. D genes are given only for firm matches. Clone sizes are given selectively: once, few, many, or a class where the clone is expanded.

TRBJ1-3	NA	TRBV18	NA	TGTGCCAGCTCACCACCGAAAACATCCGCAATGATCTCTGGAAACACCATATATTTT	CASSPPKTSAMISGNTIYF
TRBJ2-2	NA	TRBV7-2	few	TGTGCCAGCAGTCCGCGGGTGCCGAACACCGGGGAGCTGTTTTTT	CASSPRVPNTGELFF
TRBJ1-2	TRBD1	TRBV6-6	NA	TGTGCCAGCAGTCGGGACAGCGCTAACTATGGCTACACCTTC	CASSRDSANYGYTF
TRBJ2-4	TRBD1	TRBV7-9	large	TGTGCCAGCAGCTTAGGTGCCGGGACAGAGAAAAACATTCAGTACTTC	CASSLGAGTEKNIQYF
TRBJ2-7	NA	TRBV4-1	few	TGCGCCAGCAGCCCGCTCGACCCGCCCGAGCAGTACTTC	CASSPLDPPEQYF
TRBJ1-2	TRBD1	TRBV6-6	NA	TGTGCCAGCCGGGACAGCAACTATGGCTACACCTTC	CASRDSNYGYTF
TRBJ1-3	TRBD1	TRBV11-2	few	TGTGCCAGCAGCGTCCAGGGGGCCGGAAACACCATATATTTT	CASSVQGAGNTIYF
TRBJ1-5	NA	TRBV5-1	NA	TGCGCCAGCAGCTTGCGTGCAGGGCCCTATCAGCCCCAGCATTTT	CASSLRAGPYQPQHF
TRBJ2-7	NA	TRBV29-1	NA	TGCAGCGTTGCCGACAGGCCCTACGAGCAGTACTTC	CSVADRPYEQYF
TRBJ2-7	NA	TRBV5-1	NA	TGCGCCAGCAGCCCCACAGAGGGGGCCTACGAGCAGTACTTC	CASSPTEGAYEQYF
TRBJ2-3	NA	TRBV11-3	few	TGTGCCAGCAGCTTATCCGGGGGTGCAGATACGCAGTATTTT	CASSLSGGADTQYF
TRBJ2-3	TRBD2	TRBV9	NA	TGTGCCAGCAGCGTAGAGCGGGGGGCTCGTAGCACAGATACGCAGTATTTT	CASSVERGARSTDTQYF
TRBJ2-2	NA	TRBV6-5	few	TGTGCCGTCACCCGGTTCGACACGGGGGAGCTGTTTTTT	CAVTRFDTGELFF
TRBJ2-3	TRBD1	TRBV29-1	NA	TGCAGCGTCCCTAAGGCCCAGGGGGCTACAGATACGCAGTATTTT	CSVPKAQGATDTQYF
TRBJ2-3	NA	TRBV2	medium-sized	TGTGCCAGCAACCAAGCGGCCACAGATACGCAGTATTTT	CASNQAATDTQYF
TRBJ1-5	NA	TRBV11-2	NA	TGTGCCAGCAGCTTAGGGCAAAGCAATCAGCCCCAGCATTTT	CASSLGQSNQPQHF
TRBJ1-3	NA	TRBV6-8	few	TGTGCCAGCGGCCCCCTTGGGGCTGGAAACACCATATATTTT	CASGPLGAGNTIYF
TRBJ2-7	NA	TRBV6-1	NA	TGTGCCAGCAGTGGAGGGCACGAGCAGTACTTC	CASSGGHEQYF
TRBJ2-7	NA	TRBV5-1	NA	TGCGCCAGCAGCTTGACGGGGGTCACCTACGAGCAGTACTTC	CASSLTGVTYEQYF
TRBJ2-7	TRBD2	TRBV11-1	NA	TGTGCCAGCAGCTTAGGACTAGCGGGAACTTCCTACGAGCAGTACTTC	CASSLGLAGTSYEQYF
TRBJ1-1	NA	TRBV7-8	NA	TGTGCCAGCATCCCAAGAGGGACCACTGAAGCTTTCTTT	CASIPRGTTEAFF
TRBJ2-3	NA	TRBV7-8	NA	TGTGCCAGCAGCTTAGGGCGGGTATTTCCAGATACGCAGTATTTT	CASSLGRVFPDTQYF
TRBJ2-7	NA	TRBV6-5	NA	TGTGCCAGCAGACGTCAGGGCTCAGGGAACGAGCAGTACTTC	CASRRQGSGNEQYF
TRBJ2-7	NA	TRBV30	NA	TGTGCCTGGACCTACGGGAGGGGGCTCGAGCAGTACTTC	CAWTYGRGLEQYF
TRBJ2-7	NA	TRBV7-9	NA	TGTGCCAGCAGCACCGCAGCGGGACAAAGGGACGAGCAGTACTTC	CASSTAAGQRDEQYF
TRBJ1-1	NA	TRBV5-1	NA	TGCGCCAGCAGCTTGGGAGGCAGAAACACTGAAGCTTTCTTT	CASSLGGRNTEAFF
TRBJ2-7	TRBD2	TRBV2	NA	TGTGCCAGCTACCCTGGCCTAGCGGGAGGCGCAAGGCACGAGCAGTACTTC	CASYPGLAGGARHEQYF
TRBJ1-2	TRBD1	TRBV6-5	few	TGTGCCAGCCGGGACAGCAACTATGGCTACACCTTC	CASRDSNYGYTF
TRBJ2-1	TRBD2	TRBV9	NA	TGTGCCAGCAGCCTGGGGGGAGGGACCAATGAGCAGTTCTTC	CASSLGGGTNEQFF
TRBJ1-5	TRBD1	TRBV28	once	TGTGCCAGCAGTTTATGGTCAGGGGGAAACAATCAGCCCCAGCATTTT	CASSLWSGGNNQPQHF
TRBJ2-5	TRBD1	TRBV7-8	NA	TGTGCCAGCAGCCAGGGACAGCAAGAGACCCAGTACTTC	CASSQGQQETQYF
TRBJ2-3	TRBD2	TRBV5-4	NA	TGTGCCAGCAGCTTGGAAGGGCTAGCGGGAGGGTGGAGCACAGATACGCAGTATTTT	CASSLEGLAGGWSTDTQYF
TRBJ2-1	TRBD2	TRBV7-3	NA	TGTGCCAGCAGCCTAGCGGGGGGGAACAATGAGCAGTTCTTC	CASSLAGGNNEQFF
TRBJ1-2	NA	TRBV6-5	NA	TGTGCCAGCAGTACCCCCCAGCATGGCTACACCTTC	CASSTPQHGYTF
TRBJ2-7	NA	TRBV6-5	NA	TGTGCCAGCAGTGATAACGAGCAGTACTTC	CASSDNEQYF
TRBJ2-7	NA	TRBV5-4	NA	TGTGCCAGCAGCTTTGGTGGGGGGCTAGACGAGCAGTACTTC	CASSFGGGLDEQYF
TRBJ2-6	NA	TRBV2	NA	TGTGCCAGCAGTCGGGGGGCAGGGGCCAACGTCCTGACTTTC	CASSRGAGANVLTF
TRBJ1-3	TRBD1	TRBV7-9	NA	TGTGCCAGCAGCTCTAACCCCTGGGACAGAAACTCTGGAAACACCATATATTTT	CASSSNPWDRNSGNTIYF
TRBJ2-3	NA	TRBV20-1	NA	TGCAGTGCTAGAGAGGCAGATACGCAGTATTTT	CSAREADTQYF
TRBJ1-4	NA	TRBV18	few	TGTGCCAGCTCACCCTTGGACAGCACGAATGAAAAACTGTTTTTT	CASSPLDSTNEKLFF
TRBJ1-2	NA	TRBV30	few	TGTGCCTGGAGTGTTAACCGGGCGGATGGCTACACCTTC	CAWSVNRADGYTF
TRBJ1-5	NA	TRBV11-2	NA	TGTGCCAGCAGCTCGGGGGTCGGGCAGCCCCAGCATTTT	CASSSGVGQPQHF
TRBJ2-1	NA	TRBV14	NA	TGTGCCAGCAGCCCTCCCAGGGATGGAAGGTACAATGAGCAGTTCTTC	CASSPPRDGRYNEQFF
TRBJ2-2	TRBD2	TRBV9	NA	TGTGCCAGCAGCGTCCGCGCGGGAGGGAACACCGGGGAGCTGTTTTTT	CASSVRAGGNTGELFF
TRBJ2-7	NA	TRBV5-1	NA	TGTGCCAGCAGACGTCAGAGGTTCTACGAGCAGTACTTC	CASRRQRFYEQYF
TRBJ2-7	NA	TRBV7-9	NA	TGTGCCAGCAGCTTAGCGCAAGGGGGGTCCGAGCAGTACTTC	CASSLAQGGSEQYF
TRBJ2-1	NA	TRBV11-3	NA	TGTGCCAGCAGCTTAGGACACGATGAGAGCTACAATGAGCAGTTCTTC	CASSLGHDESYNEQFF
TRBJ2-7	NA	TRBV4-1	large	TGCGCCAGCAGCCAAGTGGACCTTGGGACGGATTCCTACGAGCAGTACTTC	CASSQVDLGTDSYEQYF
TRBJ1-2	TRBD1	TRBV5-1	NA	TGCGCCAGCAGCCCGGATTGGACAGGGGCGCTCTATGGCTACACCTTC	CASSPDWTGALYGYTF
TRBJ1-6	NA	TRBV28	NA	TGTGCCAGCATTCCATGGGGGACCGTCCCTTCACCCCTCCACTTT	CASIPWGTVPSPLHF